This T cell receptor beta chain emerged from a study of blood T cell repertoires in COVID-19 (dated by TCRdb to 2018 to 2020). Broadly, across the study: The collaborator samples originated in the United States, Italy and Spain and spanned the acute and convalescent phases of COVID-19. The repertoires were released in a freely available public database intended as a resource for research on the immune response to SARS-CoV-2. The prospective study material was composed of cDNA or gDNA derived from T cells, B-cell-depleted T cells, or PBMCs. HLA class I and class II types, where available, came from metadata supplied by the sample provider rather than from assay-based typing. The samples were drawn from two sources: the first 160 participants of the ongoing ImmuneRACE study, and 1,254 subjects contributed by 6 global collaborators. Nearly every sample came with metadata listing a de-identified subject ID, COVID-19 status, age in years and sex. Deeply sampled blood TCRbeta repertoires from subjects exposed to, actively infected with, or recovered from COVID-19 were included in the dataset.

The immunoSEQ Assay, a bias-controlled multiplex PCR, was used to amplify TCRbeta CDR3 regions from genomic DNA. Processing in the source paper ran as follows. The number of nucleated cells in each sample was estimated by amplification of reference gene primers within the assay. Sequence reads were collapsed and filtered to measure the absolute abundance of every unique TCRbeta CDR3 rearrangement. Productive Simpson clonality was computed per sample as the square root of Simpson's diversity index over productive rearrangements. Not all clones reach the TCRdb copy of this immuneACCESS table, which keeps in-frame sequences only. Checked studies attribute under half of the gap to unresolved V genes and leave the rest unexplained. That table is the source of V, J and clone size, and D and trimming were worked out from the DNA. This sample is represented by some 250,000 clones; 82% of them were singletons. The leading ten clones occupy around 12% of the sample.

As encoded in the germline V gene, CDR1 is MNHEY while CDR2 is SVGAGI. The CDR3 runs 13 amino acids, cysteine and phenylalanine included. Only the CDR3 part of the read is kept: 39 bases, read in frame from the first base. Compared with germline, V lacks 8 bases and J lacks 3 bases; bases without a gene match: 6. For this clone: It has no known antigen specificity. No base qualities exist here, and no much larger clone lies one base off it.

Broad study findings and their caveats: How much clinical and demographic metadata was included differed by source and by participant, and the metadata was provided uncurated.

Collaborating institutions collected whole blood in K2EDTA tubes following their own protocols. For TCRbeta analysis, collaborator samples were shipped as frozen whole blood, as isolated PBMCs, or as DNA extracted from either sample type. The sample taken for sequencing was peripheral blood. The chain is assembled from TRBV6-5 and TRBJ1-1; TRBD1 matches 7 bases in the middle. The clonotype was recovered from a woman aged 55-69 years with active or convalescent COVID-19. The CDR3 sequence is CASQHRGDTEAFF. The bases are TGTGCCAGCCAGCACAGGGGCGACACTGAAGCTTTCTTT.